This TCR beta chain was sequenced for a study of cytotoxic CD8 clonotypes in ibrutinib-treated CLL. Profiled with immunoSEQ multiplex PCR; TCRdb holds only in-frame clones, not every one. The sample lists 90,000 to 100,000 clones, around 73% seen once, with about 33% in the top ten. The study's findings and limits: Clonality was elevated at ibrutinib response and had returned toward baseline at progression. Public clonotypes (which were uncommon) either contracted or remained stable on treatment.

As for this clone: Its antigen is unidentified.

Trimming removed 5 bases at V and 6 bases at J, with 13 bases between. The CDR3 runs to 14 residues. In germline, CDR1 is SGHTA, CDR2 FQGTGA. V gene TRBV7-3 combines with J gene TRBJ2-2, with no clear D. This specimen was PBMCs, taken after 12 months of ibrutinib treatment. The origin of this receptor is a human donor with chronic lymphocytic leukemia. This CDR3 is CASSPGPGPGELFF. Here the CDR3 DNA reads TGTGCCAGCAGCCCCGGTCCTGGGCCCGGGGAGCTGTTTTTT.